Included here is one T cell receptor (beta chain) sequence, with context. The data stem from a study of cytomegalovirus exposure and HLA in healthy donors. The CDR3 has 15 amino acids. Trimming removed 5 bases from V and 3 bases from J, with 15 bases in between. Germline V gene lookup returns CDR1 SGHRS and CDR2 YFSETQ. The primer mix had 60 Vbeta and 13 Jbeta primers. The data were produced by immunoSEQ multiplex PCR, yet TCRdb's version contains in-frame clones alone and is incomplete. The sample shows around 61,000 clones, 55% to 75% of them seen only once. Healthy bone marrow donors made up the donor group.

This clonotype was sampled from a man in his forties in good health and CMV-seropositive. The sample taken for sequencing was PBMCs. The gene calls are TRBV5-1 and TRBJ1-5; possible D gene TRBD1, 6 bases. In DNA, the CDR3 is TGCGCCAGCAGTGAGGGGGTGGGTATCAATCAGCCCCAGCATTTT. Protein sequence: CASSEGVGINQPQHF.